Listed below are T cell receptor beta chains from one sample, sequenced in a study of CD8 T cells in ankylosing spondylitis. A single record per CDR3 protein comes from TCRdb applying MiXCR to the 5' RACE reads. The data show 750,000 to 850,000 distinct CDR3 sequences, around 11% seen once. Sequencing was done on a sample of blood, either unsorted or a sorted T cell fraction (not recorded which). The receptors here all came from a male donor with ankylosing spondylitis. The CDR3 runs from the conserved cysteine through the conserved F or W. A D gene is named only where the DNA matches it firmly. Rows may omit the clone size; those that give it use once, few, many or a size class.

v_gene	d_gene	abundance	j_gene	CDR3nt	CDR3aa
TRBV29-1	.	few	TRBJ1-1	TGCAGCGTTGAGAGGTCCAGATTGAACACTGAAGCTTTCTTT	CSVERSRLNTEAFF
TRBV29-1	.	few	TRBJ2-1	TGCAGCGTCCACGCCGGGACAACAAATGAGCAGTTCTTC	CSVHAGTTNEQFF
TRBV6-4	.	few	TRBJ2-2	TGTGCCAGCAGGCCTGGACGGTCCTCATTGGGGACCGGGGAGCTGTTTTTT	CASRPGRSSLGTGELFF
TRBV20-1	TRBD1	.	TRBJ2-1	TGCAGTGCTAGTCAAGTTAAGGGGGACAGCTACAATGAGCAGTTCTTC	CSASQVKGDSYNEQFF
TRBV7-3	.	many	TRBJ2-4	TGTGCCAGCAGCTCCACGGGACCTGACATTCAGTACTTC	CASSSTGPDIQYF
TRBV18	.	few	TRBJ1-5	TGTGCCAGCTCGCCCACTGGAAGTCAGCCCCAGCATTTT	CASSPTGSQPQHF
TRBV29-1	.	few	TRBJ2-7	TGCAGCGTTCGGGACGGCTCCTACGAGCAGTACTTC	CSVRDGSYEQYF
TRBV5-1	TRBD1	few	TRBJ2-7	TGCGCCAGCAGCTCCGGGACAGTGATCTCCTACGAGCAGTACTTC	CASSSGTVISYEQYF
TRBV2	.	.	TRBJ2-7	TGTGCCAGCAGAATTTTCCTAGCGAACTCCTACGAGCAGTACTTC	CASRIFLANSYEQYF
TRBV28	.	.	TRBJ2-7	TGTGCCAGCAGTTCGTCCCTCAGGGAGCAGTACTTC	CASSSSLREQYF
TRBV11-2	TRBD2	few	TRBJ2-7	TGTGCCAGCAGCTTATCTGTCGGGGGGGACACTAGGTTTTACGAGCAGTACTTC	CASSLSVGGDTRFYEQYF
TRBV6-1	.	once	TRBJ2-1	TGTGCCAGCAGCAGAAGACAGGCCGTAGGTAGAGTCAATGAGCAGTTCTTC	CASSRRQAVGRVNEQFF
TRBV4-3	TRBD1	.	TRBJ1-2	TGCGCCAGCAGCCAGCTCCCCGGGACAGTCGGACCCTATGGCTACACCTTC	CASSQLPGTVGPYGYTF
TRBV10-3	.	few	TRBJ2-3	TGTGCCATCAGCCAGACAGGGAGGGGAGATACGCAGTATTTT	CAISQTGRGDTQYF
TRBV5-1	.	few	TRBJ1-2	TGCGCCAGCAGCGCATACAGAAACGGCTACACCTTC	CASSAYRNGYTF
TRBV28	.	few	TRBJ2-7	TGTGCCAGCAGCTTACTTGACGGACGAACTTCAGAGCAGTACTTC	CASSLLDGRTSEQYF
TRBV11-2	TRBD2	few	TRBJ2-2	TGTGCCAGCAGCTCCACGACCGGGACTAGCGGGATCACCGGGGAGCTGTTTTTT	CASSSTTGTSGITGELFF
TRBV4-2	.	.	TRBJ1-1	TGTGCCAGCAGCCGATACTTAACCGGTAACACTGAAGCTTTCTTT	CASSRYLTGNTEAFF
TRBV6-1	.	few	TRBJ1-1	TGTGCCAGCAAGATAGGACCGATCGCTGAAGCTTTCTTT	CASKIGPIAEAFF
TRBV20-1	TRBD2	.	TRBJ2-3	TGCAGTGCTAGAGGGGGGGGAGTTGGGACAGATACGCAGTATTTT	CSARGGGVGTDTQYF
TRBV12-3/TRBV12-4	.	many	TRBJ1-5	TGTGCCAGCGGGGAAAGTAGGGATCAGCCCCAGCATTTT	CASGESRDQPQHF
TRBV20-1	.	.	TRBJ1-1	TGCAGTGCTAGCGGGCAAATTATGAACACTGAAGCTTTCTTT	CSASGQIMNTEAFF
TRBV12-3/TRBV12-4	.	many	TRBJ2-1	TGTGCCAGTGGCCATGGGGGGTGGCTCCGGGATGAGCAGTTCTTC	CASGHGGWLRDEQFF
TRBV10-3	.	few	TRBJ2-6	TGTGCCATCACCCCGGGACCCCGACACTCTGGGGCCAACGTCCTGACTTTC	CAITPGPRHSGANVLTF
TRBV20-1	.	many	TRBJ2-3	TGCAGTGCTAGCCGCGGGACGGGAAGCACAGATACGCAGTATTTT	CSASRGTGSTDTQYF
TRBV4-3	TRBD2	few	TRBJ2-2	TGCGCCAGCAGCCAAGACCCTAGCGGGAGGGTCGGGGAGCTGTTTTTT	CASSQDPSGRVGELFF
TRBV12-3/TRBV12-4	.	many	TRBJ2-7	TGTGCCAGCAGTTTAGACTGGCGATCGCAGTACTTC	CASSLDWRSQYF
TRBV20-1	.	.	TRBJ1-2	TGCAGTGCTAGTCTCAGGAATAGCTATGGCTACACCTTC	CSASLRNSYGYTF
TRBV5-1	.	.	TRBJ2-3	TGCGCCAGCAGCTTGATGGGGAACGCAGATACGCAGTATTTT	CASSLMGNADTQYF
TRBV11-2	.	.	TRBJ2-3	TGTGCCAGCAGCTTAAATCCACCGGGGGCAACTAGCACAGATACGCAGTATTTT	CASSLNPPGATSTDTQYF